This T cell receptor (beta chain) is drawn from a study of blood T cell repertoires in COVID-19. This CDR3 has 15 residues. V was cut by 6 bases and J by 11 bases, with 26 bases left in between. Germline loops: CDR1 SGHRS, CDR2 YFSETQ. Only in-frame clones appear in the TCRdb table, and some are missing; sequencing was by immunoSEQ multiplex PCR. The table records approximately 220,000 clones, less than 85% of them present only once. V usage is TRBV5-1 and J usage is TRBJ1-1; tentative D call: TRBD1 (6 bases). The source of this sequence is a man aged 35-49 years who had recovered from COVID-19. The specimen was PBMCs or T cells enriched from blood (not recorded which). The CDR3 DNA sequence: TGCGCCAGCAACGACCCAGGGGACGGGGTTAGTTGGGCTTTCTTT. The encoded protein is CASNDPGDGVSWAFF.